This is a list of T cell receptor beta chains from one sample in a study of graft-versus-host responses after intestinal transplantation. Assay: immunoSEQ multiplex PCR; the TCRdb copy retains only in-frame clones and omits some. The table records about 94,000 clones, roughly 90% of them present only once. What these receptors recognize is not known. Source: unstimulated CD8+ T cells sorted from spleen or lymph node cells, taken before intestinal transplant. These receptors all come from a human donor who received an intestinal transplant. CDR3s include the opening cysteine and the closing phenylalanine or tryptophan. Each record gives: V gene, clone size, D gene, J gene, CDR3 protein, CDR3 DNA. The D gene is left open where the match is weak. A row's size may be missing; if present it is once, few, many or a size class.

v_call: TRBV19
clone_size: .
d_call: .
j_call: TRBJ1-3
cdr3_aa: CASSALTILSSSGNTIYF
cdr3_nt: TGTGCCAGTAGTGCCTTAACCATTCTCTCCAGCTCTGGAAACACCATATATTTT

v_call: TRBV11-2
clone_size: .
d_call: TRBD2
j_call: TRBJ2-5
cdr3_aa: CASSLAGDYQVTQYF
cdr3_nt: TGTGCCAGCAGCTTAGCGGGGGACTACCAAGTTACCCAGTACTTC

v_call: TRBV6-5
clone_size: .
d_call: .
j_call: TRBJ1-1
cdr3_aa: CASRPWGDTEAFF
cdr3_nt: TGTGCCAGCAGACCCTGGGGGGACACTGAAGCTTTCTTT

v_call: TRBV19
clone_size: .
d_call: .
j_call: TRBJ1-1
cdr3_aa: CATRISKVAGGTEAFF
cdr3_nt: TGTGCCACTAGGATATCCAAGGTGGCGGGGGGCACTGAAGCTTTCTTT

v_call: TRBV7-2
clone_size: .
d_call: TRBD2
j_call: TRBJ2-1
cdr3_aa: CASSLFRGAYNEQFF
cdr3_nt: TGTGCCAGCAGCTTATTCCGGGGGGCCTACAATGAGCAGTTCTTC

v_call: TRBV7-9
clone_size: once
d_call: .
j_call: TRBJ1-2
cdr3_aa: CASSLGSASQLDYGYTF
cdr3_nt: TGTGCCAGCAGCTTAGGATCTGCTAGCCAGTTGGACTATGGCTACACCTTC

v_call: TRBV7-9
clone_size: .
d_call: TRBD1
j_call: TRBJ2-7
cdr3_aa: CASSLFGPGGVEQYF
cdr3_nt: TGTGCCAGCAGCTTATTTGGCCCAGGGGGCGTCGAGCAGTACTTC

v_call: TRBV15
clone_size: .
d_call: .
j_call: TRBJ2-3
cdr3_aa: CATSREALPGQRMDTQYF
cdr3_nt: TGTGCCACCAGCAGAGAGGCTCTCCCGGGACAACGGATGGATACGCAGTATTTT

v_call: TRBV2
clone_size: .
d_call: .
j_call: TRBJ1-1
cdr3_aa: CASSEAGPSGTEAFF
cdr3_nt: TGTGCCAGCAGTGAGGCGGGGCCCTCGGGCACTGAAGCTTTCTTT

v_call: TRBV9
clone_size: once
d_call: TRBD1
j_call: TRBJ2-7
cdr3_aa: CASSVTGGAEGYEQYF
cdr3_nt: TGTGCCAGCAGCGTTACAGGGGGCGCGGAGGGGTACGAGCAGTACTTC

v_call: TRBV10-1
clone_size: .
d_call: .
j_call: TRBJ2-1
cdr3_aa: CASSESPLNEQFF
cdr3_nt: TGCGCCAGCAGTGAGTCGCCTCTAAATGAGCAGTTCTTC

v_call: TRBV27
clone_size: .
d_call: .
j_call: TRBJ1-4
cdr3_aa: CATGWPNEKLFF
cdr3_nt: TGTGCCACAGGGTGGCCTAATGAAAAACTGTTTTTT

v_call: TRBV29-1
clone_size: .
d_call: .
j_call: TRBJ1-1
cdr3_aa: CSVSENTEAFF
cdr3_nt: TGCAGCGTATCAGAGAACACTGAAGCTTTCTTT

v_call: TRBV7-6
clone_size: .
d_call: TRBD1
j_call: TRBJ2-3
cdr3_aa: CASSLGETGPLADTQYF
cdr3_nt: TGTGCCAGCAGCTTAGGGGAGACAGGGCCCCTCGCAGATACGCAGTATTTT

v_call: TRBV5-6
clone_size: .
d_call: TRBD2
j_call: TRBJ2-1
cdr3_aa: CASSLNGLAGVVEQFF
cdr3_nt: TGTGCCAGCAGCTTGAACGGCCTAGCGGGAGTTGTTGAGCAGTTCTTC

v_call: TRBV2
clone_size: .
d_call: .
j_call: TRBJ2-7
cdr3_aa: CASSEGMAPGAYEQYF
cdr3_nt: TGTGCCAGCAGTGAAGGTATGGCCCCAGGGGCCTACGAGCAGTACTTC

v_call: TRBV7-9
clone_size: .
d_call: TRBD1
j_call: TRBJ2-5
cdr3_aa: CASSGRTGGETQYF
cdr3_nt: TGTGCCAGCAGCGGGCGGACAGGGGGCGAGACCCAGTACTTC

v_call: TRBV7-6
clone_size: once
d_call: TRBD2
j_call: TRBJ2-5
cdr3_aa: CASSRRGGLADETQYF
cdr3_nt: TGTGCCAGCAGCCGAAGGGGTGGACTAGCGGACGAGACCCAGTACTTC

v_call: TRBV14
clone_size: .
d_call: .
j_call: TRBJ2-7
cdr3_aa: CASSQVDRLRYEQYF
cdr3_nt: TGTGCCAGCAGCCAGGTTGACAGGCTGCGCTACGAGCAGTACTTC

v_call: TRBV30
clone_size: .
d_call: TRBD1
j_call: TRBJ2-7
cdr3_aa: CASDRESSYEQYF
cdr3_nt: TGTGCCTCCGACAGGGAGAGCTCCTACGAGCAGTACTTC

v_call: TRBV7-9
clone_size: .
d_call: .
j_call: TRBJ2-7
cdr3_aa: CASSSTGSYEQYF
cdr3_nt: TGTGCCAGCAGCTCCACAGGCTCCTACGAGCAGTACTTC

v_call: TRBV15
clone_size: .
d_call: TRBD2
j_call: TRBJ2-3
cdr3_aa: CATSRWAGATDTQYF
cdr3_nt: TGTGCCACCAGCCGGTGGGCGGGAGCAACAGATACGCAGTATTTT

v_call: TRBV7-9
clone_size: .
d_call: TRBD1
j_call: TRBJ2-5
cdr3_aa: CASSLGGDSQETQYF
cdr3_nt: TGTGCCAGCAGCTTAGGAGGGGACAGCCAAGAGACCCAGTACTTC

v_call: TRBV5-1
clone_size: once
d_call: .
j_call: TRBJ1-4
cdr3_aa: CASSLRGTFNEKLFF
cdr3_nt: TGCGCCAGCAGCTTGCGTGGGACATTTAATGAAAAACTGTTTTTT

v_call: TRBV27
clone_size: .
d_call: TRBD2
j_call: TRBJ2-1
cdr3_aa: CASSLFPSGGLLSSYNEQFF
cdr3_nt: TGTGCCAGCAGTTTATTTCCTAGCGGGGGGTTGTTAAGCTCCTACAATGAGCAGTTCTTC

v_call: TRBV19
clone_size: .
d_call: .
j_call: TRBJ2-7
cdr3_aa: CASSPRQGSYEQYF
cdr3_nt: TGTGCCAGTAGTCCCCGGCAGGGGTCTTACGAGCAGTACTTC

v_call: TRBV19
clone_size: .
d_call: .
j_call: TRBJ2-1
cdr3_aa: CASSKPSREGYLFNEQFF
cdr3_nt: TGTGCCAGTAGTAAACCGAGCCGGGAAGGGTACTTGTTCAATGAGCAGTTCTTC

v_call: TRBV25-1
clone_size: .
d_call: TRBD2
j_call: TRBJ2-5
cdr3_aa: CASSDRLAGGPYETQYF
cdr3_nt: TGTGCCAGCAGTGATCGACTAGCGGGGGGGCCTTATGAGACCCAGTACTTC

v_call: TRBV5-4
clone_size: .
d_call: TRBD2
j_call: TRBJ2-7
cdr3_aa: CASSFQGGVSYEQYF
cdr3_nt: TGTGCCAGCAGCTTTCAGGGAGGGGTATCCTACGAGCAGTACTTC

v_call: TRBV9
clone_size: .
d_call: TRBD1
j_call: TRBJ2-7
cdr3_aa: CASSVAGTGDGQYF
cdr3_nt: TGTGCCAGCAGCGTAGCTGGGACAGGGGACGGGCAGTACTTC

v_call: TRBV7-6
clone_size: once
d_call: TRBD1
j_call: TRBJ2-7
cdr3_aa: CASSLAWDSSYEQYF
cdr3_nt: TGTGCCAGCAGCTTAGCCTGGGACAGCTCCTACGAGCAGTACTTC

v_call: TRBV5-1
clone_size: .
d_call: TRBD2
j_call: TRBJ2-7
cdr3_aa: CASSIGLAGGTYEQYF
cdr3_nt: TGCGCCAGCAGCATAGGACTAGCGGGGGGCACCTACGAGCAGTACTTC

v_call: TRBV30
clone_size: .
d_call: TRBD2
j_call: TRBJ2-5
cdr3_aa: CACPRASGQETQYF
cdr3_nt: TGTGCCTGCCCCCGGGCTAGCGGTCAAGAGACCCAGTACTTC

v_call: TRBV10-1
clone_size: .
d_call: .
j_call: TRBJ2-2
cdr3_aa: CATTAGNTGELFF
cdr3_nt: TGCGCCACCACGGCGGGAAACACCGGGGAGCTGTTTTTT

v_call: TRBV7-8
clone_size: .
d_call: TRBD2
j_call: TRBJ2-2
cdr3_aa: CASSLLAGVTGELFF
cdr3_nt: TGTGCCAGCAGCTTACTAGCGGGCGTGACCGGGGAGCTGTTTTTT

v_call: TRBV30
clone_size: .
d_call: .
j_call: TRBJ1-5
cdr3_aa: CAWSPGTGGPQHF
cdr3_nt: TGTGCCTGGAGTCCCGGGACCGGGGGGCCCCAGCATTTT

v_call: TRBV5-6
clone_size: .
d_call: TRBD1
j_call: TRBJ2-1
cdr3_aa: CASSPGTGYNEQFF
cdr3_nt: TGTGCCAGCAGTCCCGGGACAGGGTACAATGAGCAGTTCTTC

v_call: TRBV29-1
clone_size: .
d_call: TRBD2
j_call: TRBJ2-3
cdr3_aa: CSVEGWAGLAGGAGADTQYF
cdr3_nt: TGCAGCGTTGAAGGGTGGGCTGGACTAGCGGGGGGCGCGGGAGCAGATACGCAGTATTTT

v_call: TRBV4-1
clone_size: .
d_call: .
j_call: TRBJ2-7
cdr3_aa: CASSQEAGVDSYEQYF
cdr3_nt: TGCGCCAGCAGCCAAGAAGCCGGGGTAGACTCCTACGAGCAGTACTTC

v_call: TRBV7-2
clone_size: .
d_call: TRBD2
j_call: TRBJ2-7
cdr3_aa: CASSLGPLLAGDYEQYF
cdr3_nt: TGTGCCAGCAGCTTGGGCCCCTTACTAGCGGGGGATTACGAGCAGTACTTC

v_call: TRBV28
clone_size: .
d_call: .
j_call: TRBJ1-3
cdr3_aa: CASSFRFSGNTIYF
cdr3_nt: TGTGCCAGCAGTTTCAGATTTTCTGGAAACACCATATATTTT

v_call: TRBV11-2
clone_size: .
d_call: .
j_call: TRBJ2-7
cdr3_aa: CASSGEDEYYEQYF
cdr3_nt: TGTGCCAGCAGCGGAGAGGATGAGTACTACGAGCAGTACTTC

v_call: TRBV4-1
clone_size: .
d_call: TRBD2
j_call: TRBJ2-3
cdr3_aa: CASSPVGPSGSTDTQYF
cdr3_nt: TGCGCCAGCTCACCCGTGGGTCCTAGCGGGAGTACAGATACGCAGTATTTT